What follows is one T cell receptor (beta chain) and its context. Study processing details: Estimated nucleated cell counts came from reference gene primer amplification. The table came from immunoSEQ multiplex PCR; TCRdb's copy has only in-frame clones and leaves some out. V and J calls and clone size are as listed in that table; D and trimming were resolved from the DNA. The table records some 150,000 clones, 80% to 85% of them present only once. The data derive from a study of blood T cell repertoires in COVID-19. Overall study: Whether acute or convalescent, the COVID-19 samples came from the United States, Italy and Spain. T cells, B-cell-depleted T cells, or PBMCs supplied cDNA or gDNA.

The length of the CDR3 is 14 residues. With V trimmed by 5 bases and J by 9 bases, 10 bases remained unmatched. Germline CDR1 and CDR2: LGHDT and YNNKEL (reference sequence). This chain uses TRBV3-1 (or the pseudogene TRBV3-2) with TRBJ1-5, with 7 bases aligning to TRBD1. The sample was peripheral blood. The TCR comes from a human donor in a cohort sampled during active COVID-19. The CDR3 bases are TGTGCCAGCAGCTTGGGACAGCAGGATCGGCCCCAGCATTTT. Its translation is CASSLGQQDRPQHF.